This TCR beta chain was recorded in a study of beta chain features in type 1 diabetes (dated by TCRdb to 2016 to 2019). Context from the whole study: No differences in mean age, gender distribution, total cell number or subset yield were found between patients and healthy donors. Across all samples, around 99 million sorted cells were examined, and cell number per subset correlated strongly with RNA yield. In the study, recently diagnosed type 1 diabetes patients and matched healthy donors were compared on the TCRB repertoires of their sorted circulating CD4+ T cell subsets. Naive and central memory subsets were obtained from all 28 donors, but regulatory and stem cell-like memory subsets were isolated from only 8 patients and roughly eight healthy donors. The full study reports these points: In all four CD4+ subsets, TCRB CDR3 length was moderately but significantly shorter in type 1 diabetes patients. Because cDNA rather than genomic DNA was sequenced, highly expressing activated cells could have been over-represented, although no difference in activation and CD3 levels was found between groups. PCR may preferentially amplify shorter templates, but because patient and control samples were amplified and corrected together, any resulting skew would affect both groups equally. Naive, central memory and regulatory TCRB repertoires appeared to be more similar among patients than among healthy donors. At VDJ recombination sites, patients with type 1 diabetes made fewer insertions and deleted more nucleotides, a pattern implying thymic rearrangement abnormalities. Only small numbers of individuals were included in the HLA sub-analyses, which left unresolved whether HLA type had any influence on TCRB rearrangement.

This clone was seen more than once but under ten times. Its recognized antigen is unknown. No much larger clone exists at a distance of one base, and base qualities are not known. Each donor gave one peripheral blood draw, averaging roughly 120 mL, which was collected into heparinised tubes. Naive, central memory, regulatory and stem cell-like memory CD4+ T cells were sorted on a BD FACSAria II using a panel including CD45RO, CCR7, CD25, CD127, CD95 and CD27. All sorted populations exceeded 95% purity. Right away, PBMCs were isolated by Lymphoprep density gradient centrifugation and were stained directly, with no culture step. Samples were stained and sorted in pairs, with one healthy donor and one patient per experiment, so that batch effects were minimized. The entire amount of isolated RNA was reverse transcribed using the High Capacity cDNA Reverse Transcription Kit, so the sequenced TCRB transcripts were expressed ones. Naive, central memory and regulatory T cell samples underwent deep immunoSEQ sequencing, averaging around 4 million total reads per sample. Sorted cells were lysed in RLT buffer, and RNA was extracted using DNase-treated RNeasy Micro or Mini kits according to cell number. Each cell subset was processed separately to prevent cross-contamination, with patient and healthy donor samples processed together. TCRB sequences were amplified from cDNA with the immunoSEQ multiplex PCR, producing 87-bp fragments spanning the CDR3 region. Sequencing of the amplicons was done on the Illumina HiSeq platform. Per the original workflow: Synthetic template baselines were used to correct PCR bias computationally, reads within Hamming distance 2 were collapsed, and singletons that could not be merged were discarded. Reads were aligned to IMGT to assign V, D and J genes, CDR3 length, and insertions or deletions at six rearrangement sites. Within each subset, clonotype counts were normalized to sorted cell number, and only after that were true diversity and Gini coefficients computed with the tcR R package. The overlap coefficient, calculated on TCRB nucleotide sequences, was used to quantify repertoire sharing. TCRdb provides this immuneACCESS table in a form limited to in-frame rearrangements. Some clones are lacking; in checked studies, under half of them reflect an unresolved V gene, and why the rest are absent is not known. D and trimming come from the DNA, and the V and J calls and clone size come from that table. In all, the sample holds about 160,000 clones, and roughly 8.1% of those were seen once. The ten largest account for 0.65% of the sample.

The germline V gene sets CDR1 to SGDLS and CDR2 to YYNGEE. The CDR3 runs 16 residues from the cysteine to the phenylalanine. The only DNA kept is the CDR3, 48 bases in frame from the first base. At the junction V is shortened by 0 bases and J by 9 bases, with 21 bases in between. The sequenced sample consisted of central memory CD4+ T cells from blood. The sequence is built from TRBV9 and TRBJ2-5; 6 matching bases give a weak D call of TRBD2. The receptor was derived from a man aged 18 to 29 in good health. CDR3 sequence: CASSVDGAGTKSSQYF. The DNA sequence reads TGTGCCAGCAGCGTAGACGGCGCGGGAACCAAGTCGTCCCAGTACTTC.